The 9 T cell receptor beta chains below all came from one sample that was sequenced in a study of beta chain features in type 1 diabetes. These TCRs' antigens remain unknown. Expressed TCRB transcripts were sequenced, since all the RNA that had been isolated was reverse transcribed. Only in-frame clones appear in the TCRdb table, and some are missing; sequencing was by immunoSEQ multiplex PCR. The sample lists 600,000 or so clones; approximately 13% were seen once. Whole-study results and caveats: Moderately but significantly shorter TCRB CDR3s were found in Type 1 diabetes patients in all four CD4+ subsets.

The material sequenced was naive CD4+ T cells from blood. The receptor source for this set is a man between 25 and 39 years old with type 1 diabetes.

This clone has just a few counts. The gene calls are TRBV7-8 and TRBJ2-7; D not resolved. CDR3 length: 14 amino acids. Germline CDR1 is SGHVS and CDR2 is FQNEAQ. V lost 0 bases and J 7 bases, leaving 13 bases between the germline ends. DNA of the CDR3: TGTGCCAGCAGCTTAGCGTCCGCCTCTCCTGAGCAGTACTTC. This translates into CASSLASASPEQYF.

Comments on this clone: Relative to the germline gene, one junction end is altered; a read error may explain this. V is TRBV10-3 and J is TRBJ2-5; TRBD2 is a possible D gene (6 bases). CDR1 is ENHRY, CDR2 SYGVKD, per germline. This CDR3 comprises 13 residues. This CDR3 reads CAITGVPQGTQYF. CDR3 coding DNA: TGTGCCATCACGGGGGTTCCCCAAGGGACCCAGTACTTC.

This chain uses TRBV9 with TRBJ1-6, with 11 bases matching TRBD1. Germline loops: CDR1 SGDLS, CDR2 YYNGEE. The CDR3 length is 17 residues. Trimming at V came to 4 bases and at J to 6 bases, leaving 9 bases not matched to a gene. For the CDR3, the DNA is TGTGCCAGCAGCAATACCGGGACAGGGGGTTTTAATTCACCCCTCCACTTT. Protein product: CASSNTGTGGFNSPLHF.

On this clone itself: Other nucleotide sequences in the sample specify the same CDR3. This CDR3 reads CASSSRGGNQPQHF. The CDR3 DNA sequence: TGTGCCAGCAGCTCCCGGGGGGGCAATCAGCCCCAGCATTTT. The gene calls are TRBV7-2 and TRBJ1-5; possible D gene TRBD1, 5 bases. CDR3 length: 14 amino acids. The germline CDR1 and CDR2 sequences are SGHTA and FQGNSA. Trimming shortened V by 4 bases and J by 2 bases, and 9 bases separated the two germline ends.

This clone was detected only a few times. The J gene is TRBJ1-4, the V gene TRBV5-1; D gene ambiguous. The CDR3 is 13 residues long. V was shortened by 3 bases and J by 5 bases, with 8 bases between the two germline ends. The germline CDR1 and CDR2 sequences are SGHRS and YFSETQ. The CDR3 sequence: CASSSGRNEKLFF. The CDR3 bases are TGCGCCAGCAGCTCAGGTCGGAATGAAAAACTGTTTTTT.

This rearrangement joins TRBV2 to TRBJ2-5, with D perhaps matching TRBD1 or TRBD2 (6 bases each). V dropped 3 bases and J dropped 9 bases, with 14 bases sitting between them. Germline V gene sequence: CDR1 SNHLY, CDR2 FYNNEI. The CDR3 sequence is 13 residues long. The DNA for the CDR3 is TGTGCCAGCAGTGAGGGGGGCGGGTCGGCCCAGTACTTC. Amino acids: CASSEGGGSAQYF.

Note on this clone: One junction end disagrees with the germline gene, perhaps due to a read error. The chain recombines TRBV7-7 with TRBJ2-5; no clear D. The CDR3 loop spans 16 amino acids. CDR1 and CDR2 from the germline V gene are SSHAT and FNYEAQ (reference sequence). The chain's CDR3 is CASSLSRVRGMGTQYF. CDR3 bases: TGTGCTAGCAGCTTAAGTCGGGTCCGAGGAATGGGGACCCAGTACTTC. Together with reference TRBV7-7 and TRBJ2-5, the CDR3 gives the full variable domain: GAGVSQSPRYKVTKRGQDVTLRCDPISSHATLYWYQQALGQGPEFLTYFNYEAQPDKSGLPSDRFSAERPEGSISTLTIQRTEQRDSAMYRCASSLSRVRGMGTQYFGPGTRLLVL.

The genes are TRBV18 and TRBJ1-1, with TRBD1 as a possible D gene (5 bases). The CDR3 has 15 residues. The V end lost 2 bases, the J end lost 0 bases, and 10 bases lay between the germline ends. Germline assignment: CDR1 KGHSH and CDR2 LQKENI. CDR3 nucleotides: TGTGCCAGCTCACCATCAGGGAAGATGAACACTGAAGCTTTCTTT. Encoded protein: CASSPSGKMNTEAFF.

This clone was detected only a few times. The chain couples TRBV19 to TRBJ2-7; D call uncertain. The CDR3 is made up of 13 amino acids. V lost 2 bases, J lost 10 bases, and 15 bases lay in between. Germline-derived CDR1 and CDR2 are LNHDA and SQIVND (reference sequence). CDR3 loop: CASSISDSFRQYF. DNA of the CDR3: TGTGCCAGTAGTATAAGTGACTCGTTCAGACAGTACTTC.